One and the same sample provided the 3 T cell receptor beta chains below, sequenced in a study of blood T cell repertoires in COVID-19. Using immunoSEQ multiplex PCR, the repertoire was profiled, and TCRdb retains in-frame clones only, with some absent. The sample includes tens of thousands of clones, around nine tenths of them seen just once. Sequenced material: peripheral blood. The source of these receptors is a man in his sixties with acute or convalescent COVID-19.

This clone came up once. The chain recombines TRBV10-3 with TRBJ1-1; tentatively, D is TRBD1 (5 bases). Germline CDR1 reads ENHRY; CDR2 reads SYGVKD. CDR3 size: 16 residues. The V gene lost 0 bases and the J gene lost 1 base, with 12 bases spanning the gap. CDR3 loop: CAISESYVQANTEAFF. In DNA, the CDR3 is TGTGCCATCAGTGAGTCGTACGTACAGGCGAACACTGAAGCTTTCTTT.

In regard to this clone: Different DNA sequences within this sample yield the same CDR3. The chain links TRBV27 to TRBJ1-6; TRBD1 is a possible D gene (6 bases). There are 14 residues in the CDR3. Germline V lookup: CDR1 MNHEY, CDR2 SMNVEV (reference sequence). V was trimmed by 3 bases and J by 7 bases, leaving 10 bases between them. The DNA for the CDR3 is TGTGCCAGCAGTTTCGGACAGAAGAATTCACCCCTCCACTTT. It codes for CASSFGQKNSPLHF.

The rearrangement uses TRBV6-1 and TRBJ1-4; D gene uncertain. The CDR3 loop spans 13 amino acids. Germline CDR1 MNHNS, CDR2 SASEGT. V gave up 0 bases and J gave up 10 bases, with 9 bases separating them. This chain's CDR3 is CASSEAKQTKLFF. In DNA, the CDR3 is TGTGCCAGCAGTGAAGCTAAGCAAACAAAACTGTTTTTT.